Presented here are 16 T cell receptor beta chains from one specimen sequenced in a study of T-cell memory formation after mild COVID-19. Via MiXCR, TCRdb re-called the 5' RACE reads, giving one row per CDR3 protein. Among some 210,000 distinct CDR3 sequences listed, over 9.5% were seen once. The sequenced sample consisted of PBMCs or a T cell subset sorted from them (not recorded which). All receptors come from a man aged 18 to 29 who had mild COVID-19 (a few samples of this study predate the infection). Cell type and time point are not known.

This clonotype was seen a few times. The rearrangement links TRBV11-2 to TRBJ2-7; D perhaps matches TRBD2 (7 bases). From germline, CDR1 is SGHAT and CDR2 FQNNGV. V was pared by 4 bases and J by 5 bases, with 18 bases between. The CDR3 extends over 15 amino acids. CDR3 DNA sequence: TGTGCCAGCAGCTACGTAAGGGGGGGGAACCACGAGCAGTACTTC. This sequence encodes CASSYVRGGNHEQYF.

This clonotype was counted between two and nine times. This chain joins TRBV2 and TRBJ1-4; no clear D gene. V lost 2 bases and J 7 bases, leaving 11 bases between the germline ends. CDR1 is SNHLY and CDR2 is FYNNEI in the germline V gene. The CDR3 sequence is 14 residues long. CDR3 DNA sequence: TGTGCCAGCAGTGAAACAACAGCCTTTGAAAAACTGTTTTTT. It encodes CASSETTAFEKLFF.

This clonotype occurred a few times. The rearrangement links TRBV7-6 to TRBJ2-1, with unresolved D. This CDR3 has 17 amino acids. Trimming stripped 5 bases from V and 6 bases from J, with 23 bases between. CDR1 and CDR2 from the germline V gene are SGHVS and FNYEAQ. Written as DNA, the CDR3 is TGTGCCAGCAGCCCCCGTTCGGGCCAGGTATGGGGCAATGAGCAGTTCTTC. This encodes CASSPRSGQVWGNEQFF. Together with reference TRBV7-6 and TRBJ2-1, the CDR3 gives the full variable domain: GAGVSQSPRYKVTKRGQDVALRCDPISGHVSLYWYRQALGQGPEFLTYFNYEAQQDKSGLPNDRFSAERPEGSISTLTIQRTEQRDSAMYRCASSPRSGQVWGNEQFFGPGTRLTVL.

This clonotype was seen more than once but under ten times. The chain carries TRBV5-6 and TRBJ1-1, with TRBD1 matching over 8 bases. This CDR3 spans 13 amino acids. V trimming: 5 bases; J trimming: 11 bases; junction bases outside the gene matches: 11. CDR1 is SGHDT and CDR2 is YYEEEE in the germline V gene. The CDR3 reads CASRLDRGSEAFF. CDR3 nucleotide sequence: TGTGCCAGCAGACTCGACAGGGGATCGGAGGCTTTCTTT. Supplemented by reference TRBV5-6 and TRBJ1-1, the full variable domain reads DAGVTQSPTHLIKTRGQQVTLRCSPKSGHDTVSWYQQALGQGPQFIFQYYEEEERQRGNFPDRFSGHQFPNYSSELNVNALLLGDSALYLCASRLDRGSEAFFGQGTRLTVV.

The chain recombines TRBV6-2 or TRBV6-3 with TRBJ2-3, with TRBD2 identical over 10 bases. The V segment lost 3 bases and the J segment 2 bases; nucleotides outside the gene matches: 8. Germline loops: CDR1 MNHEY, CDR2 SVGEGT. This CDR3 has 17 amino acids. In DNA form, the CDR3 reads TGTGCCAGCAGTTATTCCGAGCGGGGGGGCCCCACAGATACGCAGTATTTT. Translation: CASSYSERGGPTDTQYF.

This clonotype was picked up a small number of times. The chain recombines TRBV6-1 with TRBJ2-6; perhaps TRBD1 as D (6 bases). Trimming stripped 3 bases from V and 0 bases from J, with 12 bases between. The CDR3 is 17 amino acids. Germline V lookup: CDR1 MNHNS, CDR2 SASEGT. CDR3 amino acids: CASSDTGTISGANVLTF. As DNA, the CDR3 is TGTGCCAGCAGTGACACCGGGACAATCTCTGGGGCCAACGTCCTGACTTTC.

This clonotype came up many times. V is TRBV7-9 and J is TRBJ1-2, with D tentatively TRBD1 (6 bases). V was trimmed by 1 base and J by 8 bases, leaving 11 bases between them. Germline CDR1 and CDR2: SEHNR and FQNEAQ (reference sequence). The length of the CDR3 is 13 residues. This CDR3 reads CASSLEGGLGYTF. CDR3 sequence (DNA): TGTGCCAGCAGCTTAGAGGGGGGACTAGGCTACACCTTC.

This clonotype has more than one count but fewer than ten. The genes are TRBV6-6 and TRBJ1-3, with unresolved D. V gave up 9 bases and J gave up 2 bases, with 8 bases separating them. The length of the CDR3 is 12 residues. Per germline, CDR1 MNHNY and CDR2 SVGAGI (reference sequence). CDR3 residues: CASGPPGNTIYF. For the CDR3, the DNA is TGTGCCAGTGGGCCACCTGGAAACACCATATATTTT.

The chain carries TRBV5-1 and TRBJ1-2; TRBD1 aligns across 7 bases. The CDR3 loop spans 14 amino acids. Trimming took 4 bases from V and 3 from J; bases not matched to a gene: 6. The germline gives CDR1 SGHRS, CDR2 YFSETQ. The CDR3 DNA reads TGCGCCAGCAGCCGGGACAGCCTCGACTATGGCTACACCTTC. Its protein is CASSRDSLDYGYTF.

This clonotype was recorded at least ten times. The chain joins TRBV4-1 to TRBJ2-1, with 11 bases matching TRBD1. CDR3 length: 15 amino acids. Germline CDR1 is MGHRA and CDR2 is YSYEKL. V shed 5 bases and J 8 bases; nucleotides not matched to a gene: 8. Here the CDR3 reads CASSDRDRGSDEQFF. For the CDR3, the DNA is TGCGCCAGCAGCGACCGGGACAGGGGGTCCGATGAGCAGTTCTTC.

CDR3 residues: CSVGPLDRGGDTQYF. The DNA of the CDR3 is TGCAGCGTTGGCCCCCTGGACAGGGGGGGAGATACGCAGTATTTT. The chain is built from TRBV29-1 and TRBJ2-3; 10 bases are shared with TRBD1. The CDR3 totals 15 residues. With V trimmed by 4 bases and J by 5 bases, 9 bases remained unmatched. Germline V gene data show CDR1 as SQVTM and CDR2 as ANQGSEA.

This clonotype has more than one count but fewer than ten. V usage is TRBV20-1 and J usage is TRBJ2-5; 12 bases align to TRBD2. The ends lost 6 bases at V and 5 bases at J; junction bases unmatched: 4. The CDR3 extends over 13 amino acids. The germline CDR1 and CDR2 sequences are DFQATT and SNEGSKA (reference sequence). For the CDR3, the DNA is TGCAGTGCACCCCTAGCGGGAGGGGAGACCCAGTACTTC. This codes for CSAPLAGGETQYF.

The table lists this clonotype with a few counts. The CDR3 DNA follows: TGTGCCAGCAGCCAAGTTAGAGGTGAAAAACTGTTTTTT. Residues: CASSQVRGEKLFF. J is TRBJ1-4 and V is TRBV3-1; D call uncertain. The CDR3 runs 13 residues. Trimming pared 1 base from V and 7 bases from J, leaving 7 bases between. The V gene's germline CDR1 is LGHDT and CDR2 YNNKEL (reference sequence).

The chain employs TRBV11-2 and TRBJ2-1; perhaps TRBD1 as D (7 bases). V was cut by 0 bases and J by 7 bases, with 13 bases left in between. This CDR3 contains 15 residues. Germline V CDR1 and CDR2: SGHAT, FQNNGV. The CDR3 nucleotides are TGTGCCAGCAGCTTAGAGTGGGCAGGGGGGAATGAGCAGTTCTTC. It yields the protein CASSLEWAGGNEQFF.

This clonotype is labeled as medium-sized (0.01 to 0.1%). This sequence joins TRBV5-1 and TRBJ2-7; either TRBD1 or TRBD2 may fit D (5 bases each). V lost 0 bases and J 2 bases, leaving 12 bases between the germline ends. This CDR3 has 15 amino acids. Germline lookup yields CDR1 SGHRS and CDR2 YFSETQ. DNA for the CDR3: TGCGCCAGCAGCTTGGACGGGACCCCCACCTACGAGCAGTACGTC. Its translation: CASSLDGTPTYEQYV.

Only a few counts were recorded for this clonotype. The chain recombines TRBV7-9 with TRBJ1-4, with D possibly matching TRBD1 (5 bases). The CDR3 contains 15 residues. In germline, CDR1 is SEHNR, CDR2 FQNEAQ (reference sequence). Trimming removed 4 bases from V and 0 bases from J, with 9 bases in between. The CDR3 DNA sequence: TGTGCCAGCAGCTCTGGGGCAACAACTAATGAAAAACTGTTTTTT. It translates to CASSSGATTNEKLFF.